Given below is one TCR beta chain in context. The V and J ends lost 6 bases and 4 bases, in that order; junction bases with no gene match: 9. Germline values: CDR1 SNHLY, CDR2 FYNNEI. The CDR3 extends over 16 amino acids. This sample was included in a study of blood T cell repertoires in COVID-19. As for the study in general: Sites across the United States, Italy and Spain contributed samples from acute and convalescent COVID-19. T cells, B-cell-depleted T cells, or PBMCs provided the cDNA or gDNA that served as material.

The authors' processing: Counts of nucleated cells, estimated from reference gene primer amplification, were obtained. Method: immunoSEQ multiplex PCR; TCRdb's copy keeps in-frame clones and lacks some. That table supplies the V and J calls and clone size; D and trimming were determined from the DNA. The sample consists of more than 45,000 clones, around 90% of them appearing once. The gene calls are TRBV2 and TRBJ2-6, with TRBD1 matching 7 bases. The sample was peripheral blood. The TCR comes from a human donor with active COVID-19. The donor label of this sample is uncertain. CDR3 nucleotide sequence: TGTGCCAGCAGCGGTCGTACAGGGGCAGGGGCCAACGTCCTGACTTTC. This codes for CASSGRTGAGANVLTF.